The clone carrying this T cell receptor beta chain turned up a few times. Its antigen is unknown. The CDR3 is made up of 14 amino acids. The germline V and J ends were trimmed by 2 bases and 8 bases, with 15 bases remaining between them. Germline CDR1 and CDR2: SEHNR and FQNEAQ (reference sequence). The record originates from a study of T cell repertoires in cytomegalovirus infection. Study information: The authors relied on CMV epitopes, both recently identified HLA-C-restricted and well-studied HLA-B-restricted.

TCRdb used MiXCR to reprocess the reads, holding one entry per CDR3 protein. The profile covers about 920,000 distinct CDR3 sequences, with approximately 31% appearing a single time and 13% taken by the ten largest. The study's findings and limits: Of the TCR beta families, the public ones yielded a cumulative frequency that identified carriers of CMV plus the relevant HLA.

The gene calls are TRBV7-9 and TRBJ2-5; D not resolved. This TCR derives from a human donor in good health (CMV status not recorded). Some clones in this sample may be carry-over from other donors' samples. The starting material was cultured CD8+ T cells from PBMCs, obtained from culture after CMV antigen stimulation. In nucleotides, the CDR3 is TGTGCCAGCAGCTTAATGCCTCCGGCGAGAACCCAGTACTTC. It codes for CASSLMPPARTQYF.